The next 18 T cell receptor beta chains were all read from a single sample in a study of T-cell reconstitution after alpha-beta-depleted transplantation in children. Library preparation (for TCRbeta) was performed with unique molecular identifiers. TCRdb ran MiXCR on the PCR reads and lists one entry per CDR3 protein. Seen here are fewer than 700,000 distinct CDR3 sequences, over 10% observed once, and the top ten hold around 2.2%. The sequenced sample was PBMCs, mostly from graft donor cells, obtained 360 days after TCRalphabeta/CD19-depleted stem cell transplant. These receptors were collected from a male patient younger than 18 who had a stem cell transplant for acute myeloid leukemia, so the T cells may come from the graft donor.

The V gene is TRBV29-1, the J gene TRBJ2-7, with 8 bases that match TRBD1. With V trimmed by 7 bases and J by 5 bases, 10 bases remained unmatched. The CDR3 length is 13 residues. Germline V CDR1 and CDR2: SQVTM, ANQGSEA. DNA for the CDR3: TGCAGCGCCTGGACAGGGAGGAGCGACGAGCAGTACTTC. This encodes CSAWTGRSDEQYF.

The sample holds a few counts of this clonotype. The CDR3 sequence is CASSLGWPTSVSSYEQYF. CDR3 sequence (DNA): TGTGCCAGCAGCTTAGGGTGGCCGACTAGCGTAAGCTCCTACGAGCAGTACTTC. The chain carries TRBV11-2 and TRBJ2-7; TRBD2 agrees at 8 bases. V was clipped by 1 base and J by 0 bases; unmatched bases: 11. Per the germline V gene, CDR1 is SGHAT and CDR2 is FQNNGV. This CDR3 comprises 18 residues.

At least ten counts were recorded for this clonotype. This chain uses TRBV7-2 with TRBJ2-7, with TRBD2 matching over 8 bases. Germline lookup yields CDR1 SGHTA and CDR2 FQGNSA. The CDR3 consists of 16 residues. V trimming: 4 bases; J trimming: 2 bases; junction bases outside the gene matches: 10. DNA of the CDR3: TGTGCCAGCAGCTCCCCTCTTTCGGGAGGGACCTACGAGCAGTACTTC. Translated: CASSSPLSGGTYEQYF. Drawing the rest from reference TRBV7-2 and TRBJ2-7, the complete variable domain is GAGVSQSPSNKVTEKGKDVELRCDPISGHTALYWYRQSLGQGLEFLIYFQGNSAPDKSGLPSDRFSAERTGGSVSTLTIQRTQQEDSAVYLCASSSPLSGGTYEQYFGPGTRLTVT.

This clonotype was counted a few times. One junction end disagrees with the germline gene, perhaps due to a read error. The chain combines TRBV28 with TRBJ1-4, with 8 bases aligning to TRBD1. Germline V gives CDR1 MDHEN, CDR2 SYDVKM. This CDR3 contains 10 residues. CDR3 nucleotide sequence: TGTGCCAGCAGTTCGGACAGGGAGGAATTT. Its protein is CASSSDREEF. The complete variable domain, with remaining parts taken from reference TRBV28 and TRBJ1-4, reads DVKVTQSSRYLVKRTGEKVFLECVQDMDHENMFWYRQDPGLGLRLIYFSYDVKMKEKGDIPEGYSVSREKKERFSLILESASTNQTSMYLCASSSDREEFGSGTQLSVL.

Worth noting for this clonotype: No conserved phenylalanine or tryptophan ends this CDR3, so it is likely a read error. The chain recombines TRBV10-3 with TRBJ1-2; TRBD1 might be the D (5 bases). This CDR3 comprises 13 residues. V was shortened by 6 bases and J by 4 bases, with 12 bases between the two germline ends. The V gene's germline CDR1 is ENHRY and CDR2 SYGVKD. The CDR3 loop reads CAISTGTVYGYTY. CDR3 bases: TGTGCCATCAGCACCGGGACCGTCTATGGCTACACCTAC.

This sequence joins TRBV25-1 and TRBJ2-7; TRBD1 agrees at 7 bases. This CDR3 contains 14 residues. Germline CDR1 reads MGHDK; CDR2 reads SYGVNS. The junction had 6 bases not matched to a gene; V was cut back by 5 bases and J by 2 bases. The DNA of the CDR3 is TGTGCCAGCAGTAAGACAGGGAACCCCTACGAGCAGTACTTC. Protein product: CASSKTGNPYEQYF.

The V gene is TRBV18, the J gene TRBJ2-1; 13 positions agree with TRBD2. The trim removed 1 base at V and 7 bases at J, leaving 13 bases unmatched. The CDR3 is 19 amino acids. Germline CDR1 reads KGHSH; CDR2 reads LQKENI. CDR3 DNA: TGTGCCAGCTCACCACTAGGACTAGCGGGAGAAAGATACAGGAATGAGCAGTTCTTC. It yields the protein CASSPLGLAGERYRNEQFF.

In this sample, this clonotype turned up a few times. This chain connects TRBV7-9 to TRBJ2-3; 9 bases fit TRBD2. V shed 1 base, J shed 4 bases, and the junction held 6 bases outside the gene matches. CDR3 size: 16 residues. Germline V gives CDR1 SEHNR, CDR2 FQNEAQ (reference sequence). The CDR3: CASSLVASGNSDTQYF. CDR3 DNA: TGTGCCAGCAGCTTAGTGGCTAGCGGGAACTCAGATACGCAGTATTTT.

The V gene is TRBV5-1, the J gene TRBJ2-3; possibly TRBD2 for D (6 bases). Germline CDR1 and CDR2: SGHRS and YFSETQ. The CDR3 covers 16 residues. V lost 4 bases, J lost 3 bases, and 18 bases lay in between. The CDR3 DNA sequence: TGCGCCAGCAGCCCCCGCGTCGGGAGCGTTACAGATACGCAGTATTTT. Its translation is CASSPRVGSVTDTQYF.

This clonotype was observed a handful of times. This rearrangement joins TRBV28 to TRBJ2-1; 7 bases align to TRBD1. Germline V gives CDR1 MDHEN, CDR2 SYDVKM. The CDR3 sequence is 17 residues long. With 5 bases clipped from V and 3 bases from J, the junction kept 13 bases outside the gene matches. The CDR3 protein is CASSRSRQGVGYNEQFF. CDR3 DNA: TGTGCCAGCAGTCGCTCTAGACAGGGAGTAGGCTACAATGAGCAGTTCTTC.

This clonotype turned up a few times. The J gene is TRBJ2-3, the V gene TRBV29-1; D is undetermined. Trimming left V 4 bases short and J 2 bases short, with 13 bases between. This CDR3 has 14 residues. CDR1 and CDR2 from the germline V gene are SQVTM and ANQGSEA. The chain's CDR3 is CSVGIEPHTDTQYF. The CDR3 coding sequence is TGCAGCGTTGGGATAGAACCCCACACAGATACGCAGTATTTT.

This clonotype was picked up a small number of times. The V and J genes are TRBV4-2 and TRBJ2-7; 11 bases align to TRBD2. V shed 1 base, J shed 5 bases, and the junction held 4 bases outside the gene matches. The CDR3 contains 15 residues. CDR1 is LGHNA and CDR2 is YNFKEQ in the germline V gene. CDR3 sequence: CASSQAGTSGNEQYF. CDR3 bases: TGTGCCAGCAGCCAAGCTGGGACTAGCGGTAACGAGCAGTACTTC.

J is TRBJ2-5 and V is TRBV10-3; tentatively, D is TRBD1 (5 bases). The CDR3 spans 17 residues. Germline CDR1 and CDR2: ENHRY and SYGVKD. The V end was cut by 0 bases, the J end by 2 bases, with 16 bases between. As DNA, the CDR3 is TGTGCCATCAGTGAGTCCCGGCTGCAGGGCGTACAAGAGACCCAGTACTTC. Amino acid sequence: CAISESRLQGVQETQYF.

This clonotype was seen repeatedly, ten times or more. V usage is TRBV7-2 and J usage is TRBJ2-7, with D perhaps assigned TRBD1 or TRBD2 (5 bases each). V lost 5 bases and J lost 3, with 17 bases in between. Germline values: CDR1 SGHTA, CDR2 FQGNSA. This CDR3 has 15 residues. The CDR3 DNA reads TGTGCCAGCAGCCCCCGGGACCCATGGGACTACGAGCAGTACTTC. Protein: CASSPRDPWDYEQYF.

This clonotype has a handful of counts. V is TRBV19 and J is TRBJ1-1, with D uncertain. The length of the CDR3 is 14 residues. The V end was cut by 7 bases, the J end by 0 bases, with 12 bases between. Germline values: CDR1 LNHDA, CDR2 SQIVND (reference sequence). The CDR3 here is CASTTDILNTEAFF. CDR3 DNA: TGTGCCAGTACCACCGACATCTTGAACACTGAAGCTTTCTTT. Together with reference TRBV19 and TRBJ1-1, the CDR3 gives the full variable domain: DGGITQSPKYLFRKEGQNVTLSCEQNLNHDAMYWYRQDPGQGLRLIYYSQIVNDFQKGDIAEGYSVSREKKESFPLTVTSAQKNPTAFYLCASTTDILNTEAFFGQGTRLTVV.

In this sample, this clonotype turned up a few times. The genes are TRBV7-9 and TRBJ2-7; 7 nucleotides match TRBD1. The CDR3 length is 17 residues. The V segment lost 5 bases and the J segment 3 bases; nucleotides outside the gene matches: 16. Looked up from germline, CDR1 is SEHNR and CDR2 is FQNEAQ (reference sequence). The CDR3 loop is CASSPGQLVQGVYEQYF. Written as DNA, the CDR3 is TGTGCCAGCAGCCCGGGACAGCTCGTGCAGGGGGTCTACGAGCAGTACTTC.

The CDR3 bases are TGTGCCAGCAGACCCCCGAAGAGGTTCTACGAGCAGTACTTC. Protein: CASRPPKRFYEQYF. The V gene is TRBV6-1, the J gene TRBJ2-7; D unclear. With 6 bases removed from V and 3 bases from J, the gap between germline ends came to 15 bases. The germline V gene has CDR1 MNHNS and CDR2 SASEGT. The CDR3 consists of 14 residues.

This clonotype has ten or more counts. J is TRBJ2-7 and V is TRBV28, with D hard to call. CDR3 length: 10 amino acids. CDR1 is MDHEN, CDR2 SYDVKM, per germline. Trimming pared 6 bases from V and 5 bases from J, leaving 5 bases between. This CDR3 is CASSLNEQYF. As DNA, the CDR3 is TGTGCCAGCAGCTTAAACGAGCAGTACTTC.